The 9 T cell receptor beta chains reported below all come from one sample, sequenced in a study of T cell repertoires in cytomegalovirus infection (dated by TCRdb to about 2019). The antigens for these receptors are not known. Sequencing was carried out with an Illumina HiSeq 1500. Through fastp at Q25 and MiXCR, TCRdb rebuilt clones from the public reads, retaining in-frame beta chains. Identical CDR3 protein sequences are pooled into one entry, listed with their most common genes and DNA. The sample table shows about 110,000 distinct CDR3 sequences, and 30% to 35% are seen once. 40% to 45% of the sample is in the top ten clones. The sample's treatment or condition, from its label and the paper: in vitro stimulation with specific CMV peptide epitopes to enrich CMV-specific T cells. This specimen consisted of CD8+ T cells from cultured PBMCs, obtained from culture after CMV antigen stimulation. Receptors originate from a human donor in good health (CMV status not recorded). Some clones in this sample may be carry-over from other donors' samples.

This clonotype was counted a few times. The V call is TRBV6-5, the J call TRBJ1-6; no firm D call. Trimming took off 3 bases at V and 6 bases at J, with 9 bases between the two ends. Germline V gene sequence: CDR1 MNHEY, CDR2 SVGAGI. This CDR3 spans 14 amino acids. The CDR3 nucleotides are TGTGCCAGCAGTTATAACTTGGGTAATTCACCCCTCCACTTT. Translating it yields CASSYNLGNSPLHF.

The gene calls are TRBV27 and TRBJ2-7, with D perhaps TRBD2 (5 bases). The CDR3 has 13 amino acids. Germline values: CDR1 MNHEY, CDR2 SMNVEV (reference sequence). V was shortened by 8 bases and J by 1 base, with 12 bases between the two germline ends. Here the CDR3 reads CASYHPGSYEQYF. Written as DNA, the CDR3 is TGTGCCAGCTACCACCCGGGGTCCTACGAGCAGTACTTC.

This clonotype came up a few times. The genes are TRBV6-5 and TRBJ2-1, with 15 bases identical to TRBD2. The germline V gene encodes CDR1 MNHEY and CDR2 SVGAGI. CDR3 length: 19 amino acids. The V segment lost 2 bases and the J segment 2 bases; nucleotides outside the gene matches: 7. CDR3 sequence (DNA): TGTGCCAGCAGTTACGCCGGGACTAGCGGGGGGTATCCCTACAATGAGCAGTTCTTC. Its protein product is CASSYAGTSGGYPYNEQFF.

This clonotype was seen repeatedly, ten times or more. V usage is TRBV11-2 and J usage is TRBJ2-5; TRBD1 is a possible D gene (5 bases). Germline values: CDR1 SGHAT, CDR2 FQNNGV. The V end was cut by 0 bases, the J end by 9 bases, with 11 bases between. This CDR3 has 13 amino acids. Here the CDR3 DNA reads TGTGCCAGCAGCTTAGATCTTGGACATCCCCAGTACTTC. Translated, it gives CASSLDLGHPQYF.

The rearrangement links TRBV4-1 to TRBJ2-3; D perhaps matches TRBD2 (6 bases). This CDR3 contains 15 residues. V lost 3 bases and J 3 bases, leaving 13 bases between the germline ends. CDR1 and CDR2 from the germline V gene are MGHRA and YSYEKL. The CDR3 loop reads CASSHLTAGTDTQYF. The CDR3 DNA reads as TGCGCCAGCAGCCATCTCACGGCGGGGACAGATACGCAGTATTTT.

Comments on this clonotype: A much larger clone lies a single base off, so this may be a read error. The chain uses TRBV7-2 and TRBJ2-7, with TRBD1 matching over 7 bases. CDR1 and CDR2 (germline): SGHTA, FQGNSA. With 7 bases clipped from V and 2 bases from J, the junction kept 8 bases outside the gene matches. The CDR3 is 14 amino acids. The CDR3 DNA reads TGTGCCAGCATCTTTTCCGGGACAGCCTACGAGCAGTACTTC. Its protein is CASIFSGTAYEQYF.

The rearrangement links TRBV7-8 to TRBJ2-1; D is possibly TRBD2 (6 bases). V dropped 5 bases and J dropped 5 bases, with 13 bases sitting between them. This CDR3 contains 14 residues. The V gene's germline CDR1 is SGHVS and CDR2 FQNEAQ. The CDR3 protein is CASSHELAHNEQFF. CDR3 nucleotides: TGTGCCAGCAGCCACGAACTAGCTCACAATGAGCAGTTCTTC.

This clonotype has only a few counts. This chain links TRBV27 with TRBJ1-5, with 7 nucleotides matching TRBD1. CDR3 length: 13 amino acids. V trimming: 6 bases; J trimming: 15 bases; junction bases outside the gene matches: 14. Germline V gene sequence: CDR1 MNHEY, CDR2 SMNVEV (reference sequence). CDR3 DNA sequence: TGTGCCAGCAGGACTTATAGAACAGGGGCTTGGCATTTT. This sequence encodes CASRTYRTGAWHF.

The chain links TRBV2 to TRBJ1-1; TRBD1 aligns across 9 bases. The CDR3 totals 14 residues. Unmatched junction bases numbered 8, after V lost 8 bases and J lost 4 bases. Per germline, CDR1 SNHLY and CDR2 FYNNEI. The CDR3 bases are TGTGCCAGCCGGCCAGGGACAGGGACCACTGAAGCTTTCTTT. Protein: CASRPGTGTTEAFF.